The sequence of this T cell receptor (beta chain) was determined in a study of radiotherapy plus CTLA-4 blockade in lung cancer. CDR1 and CDR2 (germline): SQVTM, ANQGSEA. J was trimmed by 8 bases and V by 6 bases; bases with no gene match: 8. This CDR3 contains 12 residues. Study results and caveats: The authors reported that early blood T cell clone dynamics, with interferon-beta, best predicted response.

A remark on this clone: Its antigen is unidentified.

The study gave focal radiation plus ipilimumab CTLA-4 blockade to patients with chemo-refractory metastatic non-small-cell lung cancer. Profiled with immunoSEQ multiplex PCR; TCRdb holds only in-frame clones, not every one. The sample lists roughly 130,000 clones; more than 80% were seen once. The starting material was peripheral blood, obtained from a patient treated with radiotherapy plus ipilimumab. The chain has TRBV29-1 and TRBJ1-2; 8 bases map to TRBD1. The sequence was obtained from a human donor with non-small cell lung cancer that progressed on radiotherapy plus ipilimumab. CDR3 loop: CSVKGTGGGYTF. CDR3 in DNA: TGCAGCGTCAAGGGGACAGGCGGCGGCTACACCTTC.